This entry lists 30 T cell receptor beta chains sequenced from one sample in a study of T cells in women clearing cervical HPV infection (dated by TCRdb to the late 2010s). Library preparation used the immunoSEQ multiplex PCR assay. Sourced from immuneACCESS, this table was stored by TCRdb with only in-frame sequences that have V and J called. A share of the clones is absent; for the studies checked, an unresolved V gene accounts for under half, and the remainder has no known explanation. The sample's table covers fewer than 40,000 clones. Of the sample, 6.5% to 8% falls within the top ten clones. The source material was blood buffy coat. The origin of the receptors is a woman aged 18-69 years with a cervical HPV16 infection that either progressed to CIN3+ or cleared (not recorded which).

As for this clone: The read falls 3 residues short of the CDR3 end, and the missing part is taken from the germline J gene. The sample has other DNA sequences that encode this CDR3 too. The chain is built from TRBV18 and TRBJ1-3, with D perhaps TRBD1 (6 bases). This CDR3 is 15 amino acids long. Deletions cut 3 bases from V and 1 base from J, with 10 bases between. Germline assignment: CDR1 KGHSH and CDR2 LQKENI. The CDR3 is CASSPTQGSGNTIYF. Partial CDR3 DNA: TGTGCCAGCTCACCTACACAGGGATCTGGAAACACC.

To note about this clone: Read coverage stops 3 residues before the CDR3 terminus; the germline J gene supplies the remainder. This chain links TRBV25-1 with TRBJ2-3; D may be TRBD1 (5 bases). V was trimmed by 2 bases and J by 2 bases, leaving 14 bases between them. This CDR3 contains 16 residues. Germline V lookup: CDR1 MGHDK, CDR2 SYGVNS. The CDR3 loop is CASSELNRTYTDTQYF. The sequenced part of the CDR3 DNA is TGTGCCAGCAGTGAACTTAACAGGACATACACAGATACG. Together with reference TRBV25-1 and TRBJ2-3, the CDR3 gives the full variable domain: EADIYQTPRYLVIGTGKKITLECSQTMGHDKMYWYQQDPGMELHLIHYSYGVNSTEKGDLSSESTVSRIRTEHFPLTLESARPSHTSQYLCASSELNRTYTDTQYFGPGTRLTVL.

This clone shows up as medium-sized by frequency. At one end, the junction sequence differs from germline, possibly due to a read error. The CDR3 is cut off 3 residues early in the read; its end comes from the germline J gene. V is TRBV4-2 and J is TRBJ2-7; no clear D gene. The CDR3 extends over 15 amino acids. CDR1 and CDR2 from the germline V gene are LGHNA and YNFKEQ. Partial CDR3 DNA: TGCGCCAGCAGCCAAGATTTGGGCAGATCCTACGAG. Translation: CASSQDLGRSYE. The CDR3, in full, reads CASSQDLGRSYEQYF.

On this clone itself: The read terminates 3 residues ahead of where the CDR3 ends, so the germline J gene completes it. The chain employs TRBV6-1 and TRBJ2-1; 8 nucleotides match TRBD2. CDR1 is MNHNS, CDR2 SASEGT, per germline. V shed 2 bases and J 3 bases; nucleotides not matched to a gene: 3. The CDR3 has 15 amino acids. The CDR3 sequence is CASSELGRGYNEQFF. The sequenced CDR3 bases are TGTGCCAGCAGTGAACTCGGGAGGGGCTACAATGAG.

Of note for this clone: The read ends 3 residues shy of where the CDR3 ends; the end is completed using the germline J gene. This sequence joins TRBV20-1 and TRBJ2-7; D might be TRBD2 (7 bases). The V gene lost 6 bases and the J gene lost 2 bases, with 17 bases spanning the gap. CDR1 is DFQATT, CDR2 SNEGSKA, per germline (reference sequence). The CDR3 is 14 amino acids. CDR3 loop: CSAPIRGAAYEQYF. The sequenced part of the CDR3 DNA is TGCAGTGCCCCAATCCGGGGGGCCGCCTACGAG.

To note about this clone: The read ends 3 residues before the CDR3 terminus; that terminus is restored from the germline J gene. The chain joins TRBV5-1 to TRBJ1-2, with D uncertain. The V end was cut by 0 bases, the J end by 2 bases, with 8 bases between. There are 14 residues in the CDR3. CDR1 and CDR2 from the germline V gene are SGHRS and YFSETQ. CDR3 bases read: TGCGCCAGCAGCTTGGGACTCGGGAACTATGGC. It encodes CASSLGLGNYG. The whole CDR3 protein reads CASSLGLGNYGYTF.

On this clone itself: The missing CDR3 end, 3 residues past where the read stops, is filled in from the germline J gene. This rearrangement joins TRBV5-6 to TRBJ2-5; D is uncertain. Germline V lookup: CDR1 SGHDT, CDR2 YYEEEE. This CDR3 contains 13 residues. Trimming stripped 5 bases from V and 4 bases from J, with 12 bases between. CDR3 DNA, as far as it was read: TGTGCCAGCAGTAAAGGGTATCGAGAGACC. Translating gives CASSKGYRET. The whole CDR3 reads CASSKGYRETQYF.

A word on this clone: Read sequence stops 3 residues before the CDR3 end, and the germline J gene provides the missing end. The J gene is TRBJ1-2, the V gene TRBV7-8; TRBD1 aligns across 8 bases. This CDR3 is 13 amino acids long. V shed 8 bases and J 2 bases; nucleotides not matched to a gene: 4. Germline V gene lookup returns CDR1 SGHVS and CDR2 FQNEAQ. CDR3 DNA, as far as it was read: TGTGCCAGCGGACAGGGCACGAACTATGGC. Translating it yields CASGQGTNYG. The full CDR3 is CASGQGTNYGYTF.

CDR3 residues: CASSVSGNTEAFF. The sequenced part of the CDR3 DNA is TGCGCCAGCAGTGTTTCGGGGAACACTGAA. This chain links TRBV5-1 with TRBJ1-1; no firm D call. The CDR3 end lies 3 residues beyond the end of the read and is filled in from the germline J gene. Trimming shortened V by 5 bases and J by 1 base, and 9 bases separated the two germline ends. The CDR3 has 13 residues. Germline V gives CDR1 SGHRS, CDR2 YFSETQ.

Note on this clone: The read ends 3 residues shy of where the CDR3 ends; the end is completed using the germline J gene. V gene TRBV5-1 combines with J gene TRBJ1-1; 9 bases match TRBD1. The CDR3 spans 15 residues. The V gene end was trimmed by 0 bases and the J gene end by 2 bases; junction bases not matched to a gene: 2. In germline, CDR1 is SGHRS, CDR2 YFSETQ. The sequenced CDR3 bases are TGCGCCAGCAGCTTGGGGGACAGGGTTAACACTGAA. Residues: CASSLGDRVNTE. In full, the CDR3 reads CASSLGDRVNTEAFF. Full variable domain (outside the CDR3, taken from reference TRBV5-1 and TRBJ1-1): KAGVTQTPRYLIKTRGQQVTLSCSPISGHRSVSWYQQTPGQGLQFLFEYFSETQRNKGNFPGRFSGRQFSNSRSEMNVSTLELGDSALYLCASSLGDRVNTEAFFGQGTRLTVV.

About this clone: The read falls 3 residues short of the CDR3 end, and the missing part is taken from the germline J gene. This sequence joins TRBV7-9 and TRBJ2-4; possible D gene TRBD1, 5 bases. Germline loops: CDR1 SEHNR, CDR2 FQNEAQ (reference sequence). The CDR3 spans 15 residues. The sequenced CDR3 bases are TGTGCCAGCAGCTTCTCATGGACAATCGTCTATGGT. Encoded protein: CASSFSWTIVYG. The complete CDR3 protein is CASSFSWTIVYGQYF.

The DNA read from the CDR3 is TGTGCCTGGAGTAACAGGGAAAGCTCCTATAATTCACCC. It codes for CAWSNRESSYNSP. The complete CDR3 reads CAWSNRESSYNSPLHF. The rearrangement uses TRBV30 and TRBJ1-6, with D possibly TRBD1 on 6 matching bases. Read data end 3 residues before the CDR3 end; the end is taken from the germline J gene. Germline-derived CDR1 and CDR2 are GTSNPN and SVGIG (reference sequence). The CDR3 spans 16 residues. Between the trimmed V and J ends, which lost 2 bases and 0 bases, there was a span of 11 bases.

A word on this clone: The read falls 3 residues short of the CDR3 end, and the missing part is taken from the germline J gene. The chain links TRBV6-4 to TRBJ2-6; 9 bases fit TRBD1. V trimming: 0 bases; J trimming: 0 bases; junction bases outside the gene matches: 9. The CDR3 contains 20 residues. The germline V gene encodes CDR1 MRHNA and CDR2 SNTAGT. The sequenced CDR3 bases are TGTGCCAGCAGTGACTCGTTTTTAGGACAGGGGTTCTCTGGGGCCAACGTC. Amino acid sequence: CASSDSFLGQGFSGANV. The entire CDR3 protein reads CASSDSFLGQGFSGANVLTF.

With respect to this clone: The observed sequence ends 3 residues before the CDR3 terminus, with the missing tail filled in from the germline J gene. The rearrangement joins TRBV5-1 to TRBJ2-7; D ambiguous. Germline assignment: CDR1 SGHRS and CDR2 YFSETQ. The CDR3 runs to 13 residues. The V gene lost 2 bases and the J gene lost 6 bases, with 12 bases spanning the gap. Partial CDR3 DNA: TGCGCCAGCAGCTTAATGGGTCAGGCCGAG. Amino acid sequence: CASSLMGQAE. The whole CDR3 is CASSLMGQAEQYF.

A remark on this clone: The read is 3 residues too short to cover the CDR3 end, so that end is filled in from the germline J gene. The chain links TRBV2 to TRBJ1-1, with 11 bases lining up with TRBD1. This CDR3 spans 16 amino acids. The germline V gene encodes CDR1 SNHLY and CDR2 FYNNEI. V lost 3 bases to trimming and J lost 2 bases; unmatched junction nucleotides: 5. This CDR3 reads CASSDRDRGLNTEAFF. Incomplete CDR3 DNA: TGTGCCAGCAGTGATAGGGACAGGGGGTTAAACACTGAA.

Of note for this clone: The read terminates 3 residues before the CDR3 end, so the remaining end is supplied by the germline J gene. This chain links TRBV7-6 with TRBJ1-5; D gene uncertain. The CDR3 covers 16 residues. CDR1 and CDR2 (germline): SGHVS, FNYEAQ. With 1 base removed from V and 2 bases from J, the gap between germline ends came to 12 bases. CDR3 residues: CASSLVPGMGNQPQHF. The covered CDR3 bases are TGTGCCAGCAGCTTAGTTCCGGGGATGGGCAATCAGCCC.

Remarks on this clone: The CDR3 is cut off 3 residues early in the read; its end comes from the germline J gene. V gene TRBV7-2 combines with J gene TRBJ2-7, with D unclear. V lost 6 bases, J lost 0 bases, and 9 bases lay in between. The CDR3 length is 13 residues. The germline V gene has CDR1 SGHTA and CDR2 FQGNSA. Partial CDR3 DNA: TGTGCCAGCAGAGGGCAGAGCTCCTACGAG. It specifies CASRGQSSYE. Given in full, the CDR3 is CASRGQSSYEQYF.

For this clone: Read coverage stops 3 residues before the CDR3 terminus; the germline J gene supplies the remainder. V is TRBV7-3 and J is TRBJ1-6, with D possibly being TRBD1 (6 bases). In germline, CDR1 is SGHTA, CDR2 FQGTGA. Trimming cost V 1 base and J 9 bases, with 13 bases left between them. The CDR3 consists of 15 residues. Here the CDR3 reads CASSLKAGASSPLHF. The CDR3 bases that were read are TGTGCCAGCAGCTTAAAGGCGGGGGCGAGTTCACCC.

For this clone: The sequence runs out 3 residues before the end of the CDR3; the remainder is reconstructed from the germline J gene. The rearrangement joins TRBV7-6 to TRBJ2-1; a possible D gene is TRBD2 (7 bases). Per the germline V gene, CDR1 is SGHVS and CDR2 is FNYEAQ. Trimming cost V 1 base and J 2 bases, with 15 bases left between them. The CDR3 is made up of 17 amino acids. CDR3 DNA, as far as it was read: TGTGCCAGCAGCTTAGTTGGTGGGGGGGCCACCTACAATGAG. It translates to CASSLVGGGATYNE. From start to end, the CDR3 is CASSLVGGGATYNEQFF.

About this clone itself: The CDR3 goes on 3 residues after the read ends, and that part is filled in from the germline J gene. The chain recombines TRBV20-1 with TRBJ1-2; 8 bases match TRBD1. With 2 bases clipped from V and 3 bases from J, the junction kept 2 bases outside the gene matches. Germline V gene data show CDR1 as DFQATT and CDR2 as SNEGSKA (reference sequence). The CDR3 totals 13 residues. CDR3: CSARQGADYGYTF. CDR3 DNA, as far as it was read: TGCAGTGCTAGACAGGGGGCTGACTATGGC.

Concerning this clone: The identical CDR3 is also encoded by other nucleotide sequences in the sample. CDR3 residues: CASSPPTGYGYTF. The part of the CDR3 DNA that was read is TGTGCCAGCTCACCACCGACAGGGTATGGC. The rearrangement links TRBV18 to TRBJ1-2; 7 bases align to TRBD1. The missing CDR3 end, 3 residues past where the read stops, is filled in from the germline J gene. Germline values: CDR1 KGHSH, CDR2 LQKENI. The CDR3 covers 13 residues. With 0 bases clipped from V and 5 bases from J, the junction kept 0 bases outside the gene matches.

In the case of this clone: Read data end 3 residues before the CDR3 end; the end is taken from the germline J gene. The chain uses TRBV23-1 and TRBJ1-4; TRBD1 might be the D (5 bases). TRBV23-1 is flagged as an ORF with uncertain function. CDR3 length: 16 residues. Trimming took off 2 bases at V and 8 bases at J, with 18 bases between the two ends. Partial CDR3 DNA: TGCGCCAGCAGTCAACCACAGCAGGGTTTGGGGGAAAAA. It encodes CASSQPQQGLGEK. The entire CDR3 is CASSQPQQGLGEKLFF.

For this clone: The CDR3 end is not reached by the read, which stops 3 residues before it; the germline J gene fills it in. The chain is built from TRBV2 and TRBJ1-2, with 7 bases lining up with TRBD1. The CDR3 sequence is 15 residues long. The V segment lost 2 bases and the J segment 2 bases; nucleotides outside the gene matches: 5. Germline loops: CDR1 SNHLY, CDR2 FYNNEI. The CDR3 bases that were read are TGTGCCAGCAGTGAAACCGGGACAGTGAACTATGGC. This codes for CASSETGTVNYG. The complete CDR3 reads CASSETGTVNYGYTF.

CDR3 sequence: CASSPPAVAEAFF. The covered CDR3 bases are TGTGCCAGCTCACCACCGGCAGTCGCTGAA. The V gene is TRBV18, the J gene TRBJ1-1; no definite D call. The read stops 3 residues short of the end of the CDR3; the missing end is completed from the germline J gene. The CDR3 has 13 amino acids. Germline loops: CDR1 KGHSH, CDR2 LQKENI. The V and J ends lost 0 bases and 6 bases respectively, with 8 bases between them. The full variable domain, with the rest looked up from reference TRBV18 and TRBJ1-1, is NAGVMQNPRHLVRRRGQEARLRCSPMKGHSHVYWYRQLPEEGLKFMVYLQKENIIDESGMPKERFSAEFPKEGPSILRIQQVVRGDSAAYFCASSPPAVAEAFFGQGTRLTVV.

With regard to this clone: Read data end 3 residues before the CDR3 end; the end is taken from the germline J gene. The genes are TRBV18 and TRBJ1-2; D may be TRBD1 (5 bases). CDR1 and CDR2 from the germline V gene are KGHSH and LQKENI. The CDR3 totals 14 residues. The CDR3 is CASSPAGLEYDYTF. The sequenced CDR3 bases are TGTGCCAGCTCACCCGCGGGACTGGAGTACGAC.

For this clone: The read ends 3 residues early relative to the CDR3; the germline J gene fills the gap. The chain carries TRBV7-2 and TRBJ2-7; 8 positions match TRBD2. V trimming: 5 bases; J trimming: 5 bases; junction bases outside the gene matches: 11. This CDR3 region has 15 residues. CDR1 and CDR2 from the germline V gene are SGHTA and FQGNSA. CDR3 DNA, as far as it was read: TGTGCCAGCAGCCCATACACGGGGGGGACGGACGAG. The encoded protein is CASSPYTGGTDE. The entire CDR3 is CASSPYTGGTDEQYF.

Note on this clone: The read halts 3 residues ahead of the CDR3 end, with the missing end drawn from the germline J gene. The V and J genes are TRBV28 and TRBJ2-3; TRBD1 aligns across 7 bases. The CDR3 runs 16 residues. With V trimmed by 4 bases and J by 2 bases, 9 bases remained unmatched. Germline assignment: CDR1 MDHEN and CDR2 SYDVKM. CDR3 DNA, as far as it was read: TGTGCCAGCAGTTATTCCGGGACAGAACTCACAGATACG. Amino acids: CASSYSGTELTDT. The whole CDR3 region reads CASSYSGTELTDTQYF.

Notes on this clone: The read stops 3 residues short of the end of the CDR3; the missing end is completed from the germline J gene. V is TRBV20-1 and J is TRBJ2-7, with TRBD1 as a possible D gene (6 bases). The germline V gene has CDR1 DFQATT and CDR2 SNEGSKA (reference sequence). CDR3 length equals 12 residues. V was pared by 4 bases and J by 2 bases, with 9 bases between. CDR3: CSATGQAYEQYF. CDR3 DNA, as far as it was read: TGCAGTGCTACGGGACAAGCCTACGAG.

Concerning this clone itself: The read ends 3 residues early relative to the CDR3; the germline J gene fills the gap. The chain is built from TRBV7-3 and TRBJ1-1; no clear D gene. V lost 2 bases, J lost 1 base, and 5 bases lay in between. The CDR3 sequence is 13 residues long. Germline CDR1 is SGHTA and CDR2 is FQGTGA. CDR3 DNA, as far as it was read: TGTGCCAGCAGCTTATCAGGGAACACTGAA. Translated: CASSLSGNTE. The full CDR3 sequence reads CASSLSGNTEAFF.

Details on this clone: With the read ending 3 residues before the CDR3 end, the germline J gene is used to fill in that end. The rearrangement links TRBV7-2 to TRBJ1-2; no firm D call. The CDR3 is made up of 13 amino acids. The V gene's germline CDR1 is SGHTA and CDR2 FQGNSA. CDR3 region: CASSLAHKGDYTF. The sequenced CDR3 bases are TGTGCCAGCAGCTTAGCCCACAAGGGCGAC.